These 5 T cell receptor beta chains came from one sample sequenced in a study of shared clonotypes between healthy human individuals. The method was immunoSEQ multiplex PCR; TCRdb's version includes in-frame clones alone and lacks a portion of them. The table has 230,000 or so clones, over 60% seen once. Sequenced material: memory CD4+ T cells sorted from blood. Documented subset: CD45RA-negative fraction. The receptors derive from a man aged 25 to 45 in good health.

The gene calls are TRBV9 and TRBJ2-7; D may be TRBD2 (7 bases). Germline CDR1 is SGDLS and CDR2 is YYNGEE. Trimming removed 4 bases at V and 5 bases at J, with 22 bases between. CDR3 length: 16 residues. The CDR3 DNA reads TGTGCCAGCAGCTCCAGTCGGGGGGCTCTAAGTCACGAGCAGTACTTC. The encoded protein is CASSSSRGALSHEQYF. The entire variable domain, with the rest obtained from reference TRBV9 and TRBJ2-7, is as follows: DSGVTQTPKHLITATGQRVTLRCSPRSGDLSVYWYQQSLDQGLQFLIQYYNGEERAKGNILERFSAQQFPDLHSELNLSSLELGDSALYFCASSSSRGALSHEQYFGPGTRLTVT.

There are a few counts of this clone. At the DNA level, this CDR3 is encoded by other sequences in the same sample as well. The genes are TRBV7-2 and TRBJ2-1, with 8 nucleotides matching TRBD2. CDR3 size: 15 residues. V lost 5 bases, J lost 1 base, and 4 bases stayed unmatched. Germline-derived CDR1 and CDR2 are SGHTA and FQGNSA. CDR3 nucleotides: TGTGCCAGCAGCGCAGGGACTAGTTCCTACAATGAGCAGTTCTTC. It yields the protein CASSAGTSSYNEQFF.

J is TRBJ2-1 and V is TRBV15; 7 bases map to TRBD2. In germline, CDR1 is LNHNV, CDR2 YYDKDF (reference sequence). After removal of 11 bases from V and 4 bases from J, the junction contained 11 bases not matched to a gene. The CDR3 contains 14 residues. Here the CDR3 reads CALAPSGYYNEQFF. The DNA for the CDR3 is TGTGCCCTGGCCCCTAGCGGATATTACAATGAGCAGTTCTTC.

This clone was seen a few times. This chain links TRBV6-6 with TRBJ2-7; 8 positions agree with TRBD2. Germline trimming cut 5 bases from V and 5 bases from J; bases unmatched to any gene: 11. Germline CDR1 and CDR2: MNHNY and SVGAGI (reference sequence). The CDR3 is 15 amino acids. In DNA, the CDR3 is TGTGCCAGCAGTCGGCCCAGCGGGAGATCGAACGAGCAGTACTTC. Translating it yields CASSRPSGRSNEQYF.

This CDR3 is CASSPLGVSYEQYF. In DNA form, the CDR3 reads TGCGCCAGCAGCCCGCTAGGAGTGTCCTACGAGCAGTACTTC. The chain is built from TRBV5-1 and TRBJ2-7, with no clear D. The CDR3 consists of 14 residues. CDR1 is SGHRS and CDR2 is YFSETQ in the germline V gene. V was clipped by 4 bases and J by 1 base, with 12 bases between them.